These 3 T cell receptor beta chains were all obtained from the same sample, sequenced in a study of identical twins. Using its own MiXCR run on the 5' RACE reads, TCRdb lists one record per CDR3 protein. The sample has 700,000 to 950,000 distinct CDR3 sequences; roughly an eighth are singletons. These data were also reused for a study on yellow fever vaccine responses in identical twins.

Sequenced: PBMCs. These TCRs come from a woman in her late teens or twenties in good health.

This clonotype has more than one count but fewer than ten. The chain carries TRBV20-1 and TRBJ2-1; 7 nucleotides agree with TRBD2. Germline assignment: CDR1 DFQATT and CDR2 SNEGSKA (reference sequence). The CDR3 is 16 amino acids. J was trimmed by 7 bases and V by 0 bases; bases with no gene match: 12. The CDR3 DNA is TGCAGTGCTAGAGATTTCCCAGCGGGAATGGGGAATGAGCAGTTCTTC. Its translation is CSARDFPAGMGNEQFF.

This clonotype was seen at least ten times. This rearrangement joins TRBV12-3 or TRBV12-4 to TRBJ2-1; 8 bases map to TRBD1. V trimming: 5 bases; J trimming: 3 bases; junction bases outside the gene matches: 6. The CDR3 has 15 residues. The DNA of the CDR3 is TGTGCCAGCAGTCCACGGGACAGGTTCTACAATGAGCAGTTCTTC. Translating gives CASSPRDRFYNEQFF.

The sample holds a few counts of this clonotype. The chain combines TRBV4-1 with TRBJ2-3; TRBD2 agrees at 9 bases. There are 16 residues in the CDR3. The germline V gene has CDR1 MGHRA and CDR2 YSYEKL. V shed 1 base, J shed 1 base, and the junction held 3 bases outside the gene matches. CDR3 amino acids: CASSQVLAGGTDTQYF. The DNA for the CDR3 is TGCGCCAGCAGCCAAGTATTAGCGGGAGGCACAGATACGCAGTATTTT.